This T cell receptor (beta chain) was recovered during a study of blood T cell repertoires in COVID-19. Enrollees, about 18 to 95 years old, lived in approximately 25 US areas. Self-reported history from a screening survey and questionnaire set each donor's cohort. This CDR3 contains 11 residues. The germline V and J ends were trimmed by 3 bases and 5 bases, with 7 bases remaining between them. Germline V gives CDR1 GTSNPN, CDR2 SVGIG (reference sequence). Profiled with immunoSEQ multiplex PCR; TCRdb holds only in-frame clones, not every one. Of 490,000 or so clones in the sample, approximately 91% were seen once.

The sequence was obtained from an older woman who had recovered from COVID-19. The chain uses TRBV30 and TRBJ1-1; D is undetermined. The sample consisted of PBMCs or T cells enriched from blood (not recorded which). The chain's CDR3 is CAWSRSTEAFF. In DNA, the CDR3 is TGTGCCTGGAGCCGGTCAACTGAAGCTTTCTTT.